The present entry profiles one T cell receptor beta chain with its context. These data are taken from a study of control samples from healthy donors and cancer patients. Measured with immunoSEQ multiplex PCR; TCRdb has only the in-frame clones, and not every one. This sample carries some 100,000 clones, 90% of them seen once, and the ten largest clones take 3.5% to 4.5%. V lost 4 bases to trimming and J lost 3 bases, with 9 bases between them. CDR3 length: 13 amino acids. Germline CDR1 reads KGHSH; CDR2 reads LQKENI. Sequencing was carried out using blood. This sequence joins TRBV18 and TRBJ2-5; D perhaps matches TRBD1 (6 bases). This TCR was sampled from a human donor in good health. The donor label of this sample is uncertain. This chain's CDR3 is CASSRRDKETQYF. CDR3 DNA: TGTGCCAGCTCACGACGGGACAAAGAGACCCAGTACTTC.